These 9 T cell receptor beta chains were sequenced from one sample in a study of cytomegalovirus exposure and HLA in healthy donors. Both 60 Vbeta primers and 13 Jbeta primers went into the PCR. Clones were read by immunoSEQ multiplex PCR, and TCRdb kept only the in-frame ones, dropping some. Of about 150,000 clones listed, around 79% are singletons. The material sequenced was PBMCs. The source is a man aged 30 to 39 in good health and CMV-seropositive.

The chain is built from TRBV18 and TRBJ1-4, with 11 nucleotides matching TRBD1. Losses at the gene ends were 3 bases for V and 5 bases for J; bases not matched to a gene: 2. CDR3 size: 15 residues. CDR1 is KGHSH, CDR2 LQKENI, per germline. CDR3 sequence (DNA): TGTGCCAGCTCACCGGGGACAGGGGGAAATGAAAAACTGTTTTTT. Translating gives CASSPGTGGNEKLFF.

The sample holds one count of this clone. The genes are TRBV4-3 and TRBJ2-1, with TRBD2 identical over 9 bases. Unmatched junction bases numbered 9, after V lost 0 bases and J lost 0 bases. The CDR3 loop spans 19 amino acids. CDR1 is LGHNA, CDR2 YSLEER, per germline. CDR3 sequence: CASSQDPASGISSYNEQFF. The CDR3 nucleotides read TGCGCCAGCAGCCAAGATCCGGCTAGCGGGATAAGCTCCTACAATGAGCAGTTCTTC.

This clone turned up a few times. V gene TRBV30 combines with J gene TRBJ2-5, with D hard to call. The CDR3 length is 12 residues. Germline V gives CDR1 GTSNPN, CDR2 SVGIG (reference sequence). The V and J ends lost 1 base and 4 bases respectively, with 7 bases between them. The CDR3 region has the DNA TGTGCCTGGAGTGACCCTAGAGAGACCCAGTACTTC. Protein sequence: CAWSDPRETQYF.

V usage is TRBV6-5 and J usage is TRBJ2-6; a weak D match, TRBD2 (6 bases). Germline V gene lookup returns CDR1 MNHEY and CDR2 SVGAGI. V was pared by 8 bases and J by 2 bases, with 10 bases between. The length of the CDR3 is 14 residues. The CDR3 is CASGREPGANVLTF. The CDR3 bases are TGTGCCAGCGGGCGGGAACCTGGGGCCAACGTCCTGACTTTC.

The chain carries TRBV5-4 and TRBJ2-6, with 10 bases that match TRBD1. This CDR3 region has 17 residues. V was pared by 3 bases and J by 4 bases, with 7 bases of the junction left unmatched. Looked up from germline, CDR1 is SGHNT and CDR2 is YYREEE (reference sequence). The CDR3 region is CASSYRGTGAGANVLTF. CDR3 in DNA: TGTGCCAGCAGCTATAGGGGGACAGGGGCCGGGGCCAACGTCCTGACTTTC.

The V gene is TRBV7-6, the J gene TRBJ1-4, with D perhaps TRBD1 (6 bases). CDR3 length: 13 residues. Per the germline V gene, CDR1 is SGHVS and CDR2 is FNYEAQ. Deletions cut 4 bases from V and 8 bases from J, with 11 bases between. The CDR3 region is CASSSQGREKLFF. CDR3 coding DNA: TGTGCCAGCAGCTCCCAGGGGCGCGAAAAACTGTTTTTT.

The CDR3 here is CASSLVFLSGGGANVLTF. DNA of the CDR3: TGTGCCAGCAGCTTAGTTTTTCTCTCAGGGGGAGGGGCCAACGTCCTGACTTTC. This chain connects TRBV11-2 to TRBJ2-6; TRBD1 matches 7 bases. Germline V gene data show CDR1 as SGHAT and CDR2 as FQNNGV. This CDR3 spans 18 amino acids. The V segment lost 1 base and the J segment 4 bases; nucleotides outside the gene matches: 10.

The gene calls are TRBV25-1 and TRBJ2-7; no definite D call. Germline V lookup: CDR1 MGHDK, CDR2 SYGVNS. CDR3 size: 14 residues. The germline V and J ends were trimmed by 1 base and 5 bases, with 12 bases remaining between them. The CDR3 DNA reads TGTGCCAGCAGTGAATTAACCGGTTTGGACGAGCAGTACTTC. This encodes CASSELTGLDEQYF.

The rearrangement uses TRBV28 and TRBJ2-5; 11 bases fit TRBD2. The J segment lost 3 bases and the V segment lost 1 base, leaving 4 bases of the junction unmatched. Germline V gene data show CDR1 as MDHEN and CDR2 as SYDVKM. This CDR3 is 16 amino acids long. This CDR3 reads CASSLFVSGREETQYF. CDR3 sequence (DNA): TGTGCCAGCAGTTTATTTGTTAGCGGGAGGGAAGAGACCCAGTACTTC.